The 5 T cell receptor beta chains in this list originate from one sample, sequenced in a study of shared clonotypes between healthy human individuals. The repertoire was sequenced with immunoSEQ multiplex PCR; TCRdb's copy has only in-frame clones and lacks some. The profile shows about 580,000 clones, about 98% of them singletons. CD8 cells regarded as naive lacked CD45RO, were positively chosen for CCR7, and omitted terminally differentiated effector memory CD45RA+ cells. The sample taken for sequencing was naive CD8+ T cells sorted from blood. The receptors come from a man aged 25 to 45 in good health.

The chain joins TRBV5-1 to TRBJ2-1, with a tentative D call TRBD1 (5 bases). CDR3 length: 17 residues. Trimming shortened V by 0 bases and J by 0 bases, and 13 bases separated the two germline ends. The germline V gene encodes CDR1 SGHRS and CDR2 YFSETQ. Here the CDR3 reads CASSLGEGVFSYNEQFF. CDR3 in DNA: TGCGCCAGCAGCTTGGGTGAAGGGGTATTCTCCTACAATGAGCAGTTCTTC. Using reference TRBV5-1 and TRBJ2-1 for the parts outside the CDR3, the full variable domain is KAGVTQTPRYLIKTRGQQVTLSCSPISGHRSVSWYQQTPGQGLQFLFEYFSETQRNKGNFPGRFSGRQFSNSRSEMNVSTLELGDSALYLCASSLGEGVFSYNEQFFGPGTRLTVL.

The chain joins TRBV4-1 to TRBJ2-7; TRBD1 matches at 7 bases. Losses at the gene ends were 1 base for V and 5 bases for J; bases not matched to a gene: 14. The CDR3 runs to 17 residues. The germline gives CDR1 MGHRA, CDR2 YSYEKL. In nucleotides, the CDR3 is TGCGCCAGCAGCCAAGGCCCAGCAGGGGGAGTCAAAAACGAGCAGTACTTC. Translated, it gives CASSQGPAGGVKNEQYF.

This chain joins TRBV18 and TRBJ2-3; tentatively, D is TRBD2 (6 bases). Germline V gene lookup returns CDR1 KGHSH and CDR2 LQKENI. Trimming removed 5 bases from V and 2 bases from J, with 11 bases in between. The CDR3 spans 14 residues. CDR3 DNA sequence: TGTGCCAGCTCAGAGGGACTGAACACAGATACGCAGTATTTT. Translated: CASSEGLNTDTQYF.

The gene calls are TRBV10-2 and TRBJ2-7; 11 bases are a match to TRBD2. Germline loops: CDR1 WSHSY, CDR2 SAAADI. V was pared by 4 bases and J by 4 bases, with 6 bases of the junction left unmatched. The CDR3 totals 15 residues. The CDR3 here is CASSVGSGRAYEQYF. The CDR3 nucleotides read TGCGCCAGCAGTGTCGGTAGCGGGAGGGCGTACGAGCAGTACTTC.

CDR3 coding DNA: TGTGCCAGGGACGAGACCTATACGCAGTATTTT. Residues: CARDETYTQYF. This chain joins TRBV7-9 and TRBJ2-3; D is ambiguous. The CDR3 totals 11 residues. Trimming pared 9 bases from V and 7 bases from J, leaving 11 bases between. The germline CDR1 and CDR2 sequences are SEHNR and FQNEAQ (reference sequence).